This T cell receptor beta chain stems from a study of control samples from healthy donors and cancer patients. The table lists this clone with a few counts. The table came from immunoSEQ multiplex PCR; TCRdb's copy has only in-frame clones and leaves some out. Of over 90,000 clones in the sample, around 89% were seen once. Sequenced: PBMCs. This sequence originates from a man in his fifties or sixties with lung cancer.

The CDR3 region is CAITQTSGFLNTGELFF. The CDR3 DNA reads as TGTGCCATCACACAGACTAGCGGCTTTCTGAACACCGGGGAGCTGTTTTTT. V is TRBV10-3 and J is TRBJ2-2, with 9 bases matching TRBD2. The trim removed 7 bases at V and 1 base at J, leaving 10 bases unmatched. Germline CDR1 reads ENHRY; CDR2 reads SYGVKD. The CDR3 loop spans 17 amino acids.